This T cell receptor beta chain was retrieved from a study of cytomegalovirus exposure and HLA in healthy donors (dated by TCRdb to 2017 to 2019). Describing the broader study: In an earlier analysis of roughly 590 of the donors, under 300 Gb of sequence data and 117 million unique TCR beta sequences from about 180 million T cells were reported. Class I and class II HLA loci were covered by the typing at four-digit resolution. Across roughly 420 genotyped donors of the cohort, an average of 235,054 unique TCR beta nucleotide sequences per donor were sequenced, and around 19% of those sequences were non-productive. An early release covering about 600 HLA-typed donors comprised 250 to 350 gigabases of sequencing data and tens of millions of unique TCR sequences. All discovery cohort repertoires had been generated on a single sequencing platform. Of the approximately 400 genotyped donors, 70% to 90% were placed in the genetic ancestry cluster associated with self-reported Caucasian donors. To study patterns of TCR occurrence, a later analysis re-analyzed previously published TCR beta repertoires from hundreds of donors and added high-resolution HLA genotyping. Donor age, sex, ethnicity and CMV serostatus were collected together with the repertoire data. The number of donors typed differed by locus, with about 629-630 for A, B, C, DRB1 and DQB1, roughly 520 for DQA1, over 600 for DPA1, and under 490 for DPB1. Roughly 5 DR-DQ haplotypes were treated as single units for association and clustering because of strong linkage in the cohort. A later genetic analysis used genome-wide SNP genotypes for about 60% of the roughly 700 donors, treating that subset as a discovery cohort. To predict cytomegalovirus infection status, the study combined high-throughput TCR immunosequencing, statistical association of individual TCRs with disease status, and machine learning. An earlier analysis of 500 to 650 of the donors applied high-throughput TCR beta sequencing to assess whether each TCR beta V gene segment acted as functional or pseudogenic. Besides the first cohort of roughly 660 subjects, a separate validation cohort made up of roughly 120 different subjects was used. Using immunosequencing, the study profiled T cell repertoires from about 610 subjects and related those repertoires to cytomegalovirus serostatus. The study aimed to test whether signatures of past pathogen exposure could be identified by cataloging public T cell receptors. In the later analysis, no new phenotypic data were used to find candidate immune exposures; instead, reliance was placed on TCR beta sequences and their occurrence across donors. Points the paper makes about the study in general: A later analysis found that most CMV-associated TCR beta chains appeared HLA-restricted, with HLA associations seemingly driven largely by CMV exposure. This cohort had only TCR beta chains sequenced, and the lack of alpha or paired-chain data limited which features could be detected. Assigning TCR associations to individual alleles was difficult when HLA alleles, especially DR and DQ, strongly co-occurred. Because counts were too low, under 20 rarely observed V segments, including chromosome 9 orphons, were left out of the earlier analysis of approximately 500 of the donors. In an earlier analysis of 587 of the donors, most TCR beta V segments were observed in productive rearrangements about 87% or about 30% of the time, broadly matching IMGT annotations. A further reported finding was that TCR beta sequences accurately predicted the HLA-A and HLA-B alleles for most subjects in the first cohort. Three of the identified cytomegalovirus-associated TCR beta chains were confirmed in vitro to be specific for cytomegalovirus antigens. Some IMGT-functional V segments, including TRBV6-2 and TRBV6-3, could not be distinguished by the 87-base-pair reads and were therefore excluded. According to a later analysis, parvovirus B19, influenza, CMV and Epstein-Barr virus appeared linked to several top co-occurrence clusters. An association between a missense DCLRE1C variant and V-gene and J-gene trimming of TCR beta chains was found in a later genetic analysis and replicated in an independent cohort. Immune exposure information for the cohort was limited to CMV serostatus. Specific HLA alleles were associated with around 18,000 TCR beta sequences at a false discovery rate of 0.05 in a later analysis. The sequencing pipeline was judged likely to have produced a cluster of highly shared sequence variants as a technical artifact. Sequencing depth was assumed to be roughly uniform across donors in the presence/absence analyses, though that assumption may not hold. While some public TCRs were present in many individuals, most TCR sequences turned up only very rarely across donors. According to a later genetic analysis, donors in an Asian-associated ancestry cluster had fewer N-insertions in productive TCRs than the approximately 650-donor mean. According to a later analysis, TCR association rates differed among HLA loci, with DRB1 alleles showing the most associated TCRs and HLA-C alleles showing the fewest. The classifier was reported to diagnose cytomegalovirus status with high specificity and sensitivity in both the original cohort and the validation cohort. A total of about 150 TCR beta chains were listed by the study as associated with cytomegalovirus. Compared with equally common non-associated chains, HLA-associated TCR beta chains in a later analysis were more clonally expanded and had lower generation probabilities. The authors suggested that the approach could potentially be generalized to other disease states and immunological phenotypes. Because some donors lacked HLA typing at each locus, the association tests relied only on the typed subset. Linkage disequilibrium might explain the correlated functional status among segregating V segments, but an unknown experimental factor could not be ruled out.

CDR1 and CDR2 (LNHDA, SQIVND) derive from the germline V gene (reference sequence). Cut back by 8 bases and 5 bases, the V and J ends lie 18 bases apart. The CDR3 holds 14 amino acids from the cysteine to the phenylalanine. The sequence is cut down to CDR3 DNA, 42 bases in frame from base 1. This clone was detected only once. Its antigen target is currently unknown. Base qualities were left out, and no much larger clone turns up one base away. To prepare the library, the immunoSEQ multiplex PCR assay was applied. For the multiplex PCR, a mixture combining 60 forward primers for TCR Vbeta segments and 13 reverse primers for TCR Jbeta segments was used. Amplification of the CDR3 region of rearranged TCR beta genes was performed with a multiplex PCR assay on genomic DNA. Amplified TCR beta libraries were sequenced as 87-base-pair reads on the Illumina HiSeq System. The original methods were these. A later analysis counted tens of millions of unique TCR beta chains across the 550 to 800 repertoires, and around 9.9 million of these chains were shared by at least two donors. Raw reads were error-corrected and collapsed into unique sequences by a nearest-neighbor algorithm in which closely related sequences were merged to remove PCR and sequencing errors. To assign V, D and J gene segments, CDR3 sequences were aligned to IMGT reference sequences. Each retained sequence needed at least a six-nucleotide match to both a V gene segment and a J gene segment. A rearrangement was called productive if the CDR3 had no stop codons and remained in frame with V and J, and every other rearrangement was called non-productive. CDR3 was defined according to IMGT convention as the region running from the second conserved V-encoded cysteine to the conserved J-encoded phenylalanine. Sequences without an unambiguous match to a single V gene segment were excluded from the earlier analysis of over 500 of the donors. In an earlier analysis of approximately 590 of the donors, a V segment was called functional when productive rearrangements were above 56.7%, and segregating when the standard deviation between donors exceeded 5%. A statistical classification framework was developed to diagnose cytomegalovirus status using the catalog of TCR beta chain sequences. V and J gene assignment, in a later analysis, came from comparing TCR nucleotide sequences with IMGT/GENE-DB human TR gene sequences. A later analysis assigned CDR3 sequences and most-parsimonious VDJ recombination scenarios with the TCRdist pipeline. In a later analysis, each TCR beta chain was defined by its CDR3 amino acid sequence together with its V-gene family, and reads lacking a unique V-gene family were excluded. In a later analysis, some 600 highly shared, low-generation-probability nucleotide sequences were removed to address suspected cross-contamination and a sequencing artifact. In a later analysis, a clonal expansion index for each public chain was calculated from normalized within-repertoire ranks of inferred template counts. A later analysis computed generation probabilities with a VDJ recombination model fitted to out-of-frame rearrangements, and checked the results against IGoR. In a later analysis, hypergeometric tests were used to score TCR-TCR, TCR-HLA and TCR-CMV co-occurrence, with a repertoire-size bias correction applied to TCR pairs. In a later analysis, false discovery rates were estimated by permuting HLA or CMV assignments 20 times. A later analysis grouped co-occurring TCRs with DBSCAN, adding TCRdist sequence similarity when clustering within HLA-allele-positive subsets. For co-occurrence clustering, repertoires with fewer than 30,000 or more than 120,000 public chains were excluded, along with 5 or 6 repertoires with anomalous nucleotide sharing. TCRdb took this table from immuneACCESS and kept in-frame rearrangements with V and J called. Such tables lack part of the clones; where checked against another copy, unresolved V genes explain under half of the gap, and the rest is unexplained. V and J calls and clone size follow that table, whereas D and trimming were derived from the DNA. This sample has 150,000 to 200,000 clones in its table, and about 85% of those were observed once. The ten largest clones represent around 1.4% of the sample.

The cohort comprised hundreds of healthy bone marrow donors. At the time of sampling, every cohort member was nominally healthy, though immune exposures that went unrecorded were likely present. The donor tested CMV seropositive, placing the donor among the approximately 290 seropositive members of the cohort. A peripheral blood sample was provided by each donor, and peripheral blood mononuclear cells were used for TCR beta sequencing. Genomic DNA was extracted from the blood cell samples with the Qiagen DNeasy Blood Extraction Kit. Sample: PBMCs. The receptor was derived from a girl under 18 in good health and CMV-seropositive. The rearrangement joined TRBV19 to TRBJ1-2; TRBD1 is perhaps the D gene, given 6 matching bases. The sequenced DNA is TGTGCCAGTTTCACAGGGACGGCATGGTATGGCTACACCTTC. It translates as CASFTGTAWYGYTF.